The entry below gives a single T cell receptor beta chain sequence along with its context. The table came from immunoSEQ multiplex PCR; TCRdb's copy has only in-frame clones and leaves some out. The repertoire holds some 200,000 clones, with roughly 84% as singletons. The sample belongs to a study of blood T cell repertoires in COVID-19. The specimen sequenced was peripheral blood. This clonotype was obtained from a woman between 55 and 75 years old who had recovered from COVID-19.

This CDR3 is CASSLKILGGLLHF. The DNA for the CDR3 is TGTGCCAGCAGCTTGAAGATTTTGGGGGGGCTCCTCCACTTT. The V call is TRBV7-2, the J call TRBJ1-6, with D tentatively TRBD1 (6 bases). V was shortened by 3 bases and J by 15 bases, with 18 bases between the two germline ends. Germline V CDR1 and CDR2: SGHTA, FQGNSA. This CDR3 region has 14 residues.